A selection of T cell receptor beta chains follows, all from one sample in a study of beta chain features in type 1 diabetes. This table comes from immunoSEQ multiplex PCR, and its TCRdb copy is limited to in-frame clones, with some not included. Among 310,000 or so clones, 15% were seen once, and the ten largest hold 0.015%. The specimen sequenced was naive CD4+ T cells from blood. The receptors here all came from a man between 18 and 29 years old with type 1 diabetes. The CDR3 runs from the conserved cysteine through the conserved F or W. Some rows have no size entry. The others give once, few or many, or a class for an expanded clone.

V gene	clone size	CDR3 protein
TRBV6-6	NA	CASHRGFTQPQHF
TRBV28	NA	CASSFPSGGADTQYF
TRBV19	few	CASSIKFGGVPGELFF
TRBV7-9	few	CASSLGGDRRGATQYF
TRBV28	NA	CASSMGQWSSYEQYF
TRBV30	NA	CAWSVSGLQPQHF
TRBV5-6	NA	CASSLGGAERGETQYF
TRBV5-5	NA	CASSLDSGGVTGELFF
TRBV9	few	CASSVDGGGAYNEQFF
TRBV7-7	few	CASSRGLADEQFF
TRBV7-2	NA	CASRPPGQGFNEQFF
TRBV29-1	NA	CSVVPGQGIYEQYF
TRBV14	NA	CASSARQGNYGYTF
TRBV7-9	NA	CASSLNNEANYGYTF
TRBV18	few	CASSPPSISGRLGEQFF
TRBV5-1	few	CASSLVPGGDEQYF
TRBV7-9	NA	CASSLLGQGARTDTQYF
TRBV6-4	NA	CATSDREGYGYTF
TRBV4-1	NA	CASRLLAGGYNEQFF
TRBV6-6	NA	CASQRAGDEDEQYF
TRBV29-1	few	CSVVFGLAGGPGGELFF
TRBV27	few	CASKFSGSGRVEQYF
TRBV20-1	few	CSATENYGYTF
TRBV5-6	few	CASSLLQGSASYEQYF
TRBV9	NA	CASRSIGELFF
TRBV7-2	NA	CASSFDRITDTQYF
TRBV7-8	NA	CASSLRRQTGVYEQYF
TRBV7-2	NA	CASSLASQGARGYTF
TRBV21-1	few	CASSIPEIRSHF
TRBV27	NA	CASSQTGTGHQHF
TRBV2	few	CASGRGPRNEQYF
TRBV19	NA	CASSRVRGEQFF
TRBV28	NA	CASSFGLSGYTF
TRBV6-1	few	CASSALTGGEQYF
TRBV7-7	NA	CASSPIGTDEKLFF
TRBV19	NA	CASRSSGTGANIQYF
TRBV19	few	CASTPLAGDSYNEQFF
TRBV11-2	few	CASTPDRAAEAFF
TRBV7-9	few	CASHGGFYNEQFF
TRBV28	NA	CATPIIAFQETQYF
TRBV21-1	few	CASSGDTGELFF
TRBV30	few	CAWTPPGGGYFHEQYF
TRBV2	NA	CASAFFPETQYF
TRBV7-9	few	CASSSRDRVRFVYNEQFF
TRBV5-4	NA	CASSLRTGVGEKLFF
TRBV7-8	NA	CASSLGRGRDYGYTF
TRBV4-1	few	CASGEWPEGETQYF
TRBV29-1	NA	CSVLAVTGNTQYF
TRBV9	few	CASSRGGDGANVLTF
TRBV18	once	CASSPLPPSREQYF
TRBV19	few	CASSRYDTGYTF
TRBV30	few	CAWSVTGGANIQYF
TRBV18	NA	CASSLDLYTDTQYF
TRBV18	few	CASSPPDPGAQYF
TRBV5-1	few	CASSSMLNEQFF
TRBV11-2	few	CASTRTMGQGFYGYTF
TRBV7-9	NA	CASSFIRKTSTDTQYF
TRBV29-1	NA	CSVEGGAGGAYYGYTF
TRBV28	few	CASSPRTVYEQYF